This record covers a single T cell receptor (beta chain). Recruitment covered about 26 US areas and drew participants whose ages spanned about 18 to 95 years. Cohorts were assigned according to the clinical history that participants reported. Recovered status in Cohort 3 required two negative PCRs, clearance, or symptom resolution. The length of the CDR3 is 13 residues. V lost 4 bases, J lost 2 bases, and 11 bases lay in between. Germline V lookup: CDR1 SQVTM, CDR2 ANQGSEA. This table comes from immunoSEQ multiplex PCR, and its TCRdb copy is limited to in-frame clones, with some not included. The table records about 480,000 clones, about nine tenths of them present only once. The sample comes from a study of blood T cell repertoires in COVID-19.

J is TRBJ1-1 and V is TRBV29-1; tentatively, D is TRBD1 (6 bases). Input material: PBMCs or T cells enriched from blood (not recorded which). This sequence was found in an older woman who had recovered from COVID-19. CDR3 DNA sequence: TGCAGCGTTGTCCGACAGGACAACACTGAAGCTTTCTTT. Protein: CSVVRQDNTEAFF.